This TCR beta chain was documented in a study of cytomegalovirus exposure and HLA in healthy donors. With regard to this clone: The antigen is not known.

Overall study results and limits: The majority of TCR sequences were rare, yet some public TCRs appeared in many donors.

Primers included in the PCR were 60 Vbeta and 13 Jbeta primers. TCRdb's table, derived via immunoSEQ multiplex PCR, lists solely in-frame clones and lacks some. The sample has 100,000 or so clones, 76% seen once. With 2 bases clipped from V and 7 bases from J, the junction kept 6 bases outside the gene matches. Germline CDR1 MDHEN, CDR2 SYDVKM. The CDR3 is 15 residues long. Specimen: PBMCs. The V gene is TRBV28, the J gene TRBJ1-5, with 9 bases aligning to TRBD1. This clonotype was obtained from a man aged 35-49 years in good health and CMV-seronegative. CDR3: CASSLSGTGLQPQHF. DNA for the CDR3: TGTGCCAGCAGTTTAAGTGGGACAGGGCTCCAGCCCCAGCATTTT.